This T cell receptor (beta chain) originates from a study of blood T cell repertoires in COVID-19. Germline values: CDR1 MDHEN, CDR2 SYDVKM. The V end lost 7 bases, the J end lost 5 bases, and 13 bases lay between the germline ends. CDR3 length equals 13 residues. The authors' processing: Reference gene primer amplification gave estimated nucleated cell counts. TCRdb's table, derived via immunoSEQ multiplex PCR, lists solely in-frame clones and lacks some. V and J calls and clone size are given by that table; D and trimming were obtained from the DNA. The table has roughly 230,000 clones, approximately 86% seen once.

Sequences were obtained from peripheral blood. The TCR originated in a human donor in a cohort sampled during active COVID-19. This sequence joins TRBV28 and TRBJ2-3; D is unresolved. The CDR3 coding sequence is TGTGCCAGCACTACCGCGGTAGGAGATACGCAGTATTTT. Its protein product is CASTTAVGDTQYF.